This T cell receptor (beta chain) was identified in a study of shared clonotypes between healthy human individuals. Each sorted subset replicate got 200 ng genomic DNA, 30,000 or so genomes. This table comes from immunoSEQ multiplex PCR, and its TCRdb copy is limited to in-frame clones, with some not included. The sample gives about 2.4 million clones, 80% to 95% of which show up once; 0.36% is in the top ten. Investigators divided CD4+ cells into CD45RA+ naive and CD45RA-negative memory subsets. Notes on the study in general: Non-shared clonotypes displayed generation probabilities falling below those of clonotypes present in all four donors. Shared clonotypes: 4.5% to 6% naive CD4, around 3.7% naive CD8, 2.3% memory CD4, 0.4% memory CD8.

Of note for this clone: The antigen remains unidentified.

This CDR3 region has 16 residues. The ends were cut back, 5 bases at V and 6 bases at J, with 20 bases in the middle. The germline V gene has CDR1 SGHTA and CDR2 FQGNSA. Sequenced: naive CD4+ T cells from PBMCs. Noted subset: CD45RA+ positively selected. The gene calls are TRBV7-2 and TRBJ2-1; D is possibly TRBD1 or TRBD2 (5 bases each). This clonotype was obtained from a man aged 18-30 years in good health. Some clones in this sample may be carry-over from other donors' samples. This chain's CDR3 is CASSPGPLQTGNEQFF. CDR3 sequence (DNA): TGTGCCAGCAGCCCGGGGCCGCTGCAAACCGGCAATGAGCAGTTCTTC.